This T cell receptor (beta chain) was sequenced for a study of cytomegalovirus exposure and HLA in healthy donors. Study details: In an earlier analysis, approximately 120 million unique TCR beta sequences were found from 150 million to 200 million T cells. In terms of ancestry, the Caucasian-associated cluster contained about 80% of the approximately 430 genotyped donors. Study-level points and caveats: Some highly shared sequence variants likely arose as a pipeline artifact.

This clone appeared a single time. What it binds is not known. 13 Jbeta primers and 60 Vbeta primers were used for the PCR. Data came from immunoSEQ multiplex PCR; TCRdb stores just in-frame clones and leaves some out. This table has approximately 160,000 clones, 70% to 80% appearing once. Trimming removed 1 base from V and 2 bases from J, with 9 bases in between. The CDR3 sequence is 15 residues long. The germline gives CDR1 MDHEN, CDR2 SYDVKM. The clonotype originates from a woman between 35 and 50 years old in good health and CMV-seronegative. The V call is TRBV28, the J call TRBJ2-1; possible D gene TRBD2, 6 bases. The material sequenced was PBMCs. This CDR3 is CASSLYSGPYNEQFF. The CDR3 nucleotides read TGTGCCAGCAGTTTATATAGCGGTCCCTACAATGAGCAGTTCTTC.